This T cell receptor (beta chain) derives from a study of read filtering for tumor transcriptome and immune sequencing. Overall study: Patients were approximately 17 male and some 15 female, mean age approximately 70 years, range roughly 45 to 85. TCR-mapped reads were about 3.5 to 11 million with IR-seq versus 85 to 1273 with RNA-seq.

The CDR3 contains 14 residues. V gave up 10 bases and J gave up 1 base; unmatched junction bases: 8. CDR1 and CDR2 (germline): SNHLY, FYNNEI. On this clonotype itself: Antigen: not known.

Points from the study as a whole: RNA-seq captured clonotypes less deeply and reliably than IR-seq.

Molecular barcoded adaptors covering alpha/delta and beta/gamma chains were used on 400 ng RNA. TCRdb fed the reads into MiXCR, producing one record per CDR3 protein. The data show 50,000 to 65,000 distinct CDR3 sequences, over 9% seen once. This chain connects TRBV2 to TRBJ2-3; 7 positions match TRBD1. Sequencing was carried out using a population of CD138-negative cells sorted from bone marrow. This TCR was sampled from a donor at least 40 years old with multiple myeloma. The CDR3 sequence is CATTGTAGTDTQYF. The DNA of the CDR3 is TGTGCCACCACCGGGACAGCTGGCACAGATACGCAGTATTTT.